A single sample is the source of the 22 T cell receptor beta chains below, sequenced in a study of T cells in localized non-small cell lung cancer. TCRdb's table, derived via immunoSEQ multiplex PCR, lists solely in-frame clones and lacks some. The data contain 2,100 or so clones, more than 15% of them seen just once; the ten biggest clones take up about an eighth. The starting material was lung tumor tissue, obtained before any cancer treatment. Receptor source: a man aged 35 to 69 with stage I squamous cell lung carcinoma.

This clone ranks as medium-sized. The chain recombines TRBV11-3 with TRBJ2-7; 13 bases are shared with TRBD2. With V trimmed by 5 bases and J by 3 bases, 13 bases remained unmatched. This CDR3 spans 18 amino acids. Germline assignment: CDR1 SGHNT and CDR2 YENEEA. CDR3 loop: CASSPIRGGLAGHYEQYF. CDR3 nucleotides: TGTGCCAGCAGCCCGATACGGGGGGGACTAGCGGGACACTACGAGCAGTACTTC. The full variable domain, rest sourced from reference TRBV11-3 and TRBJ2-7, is EAGVVQSPRYKIIEKKQPVAFWCNPISGHNTLYWYLQNLGQGPELLIRYENEEAVDDSQLPKDRFSAERLKGVDSTLKIQPAELGDSAVYLCASSPIRGGLAGHYEQYFGPGTRLTVT.

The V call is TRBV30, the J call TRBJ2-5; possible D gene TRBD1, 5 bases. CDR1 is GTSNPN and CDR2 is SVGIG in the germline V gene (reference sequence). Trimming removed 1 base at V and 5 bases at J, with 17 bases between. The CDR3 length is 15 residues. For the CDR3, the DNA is TGTGCCTGGAGTGGCTCGACAGCGATCCACGAGACCCAGTACTTC. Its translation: CAWSGSTAIHETQYF.

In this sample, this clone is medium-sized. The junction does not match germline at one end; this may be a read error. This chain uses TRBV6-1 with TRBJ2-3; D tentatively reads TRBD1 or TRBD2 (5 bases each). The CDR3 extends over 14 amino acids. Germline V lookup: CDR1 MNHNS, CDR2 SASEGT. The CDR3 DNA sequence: TGTGCCATCAGTGAAGGGGACCTCTCAGATACGCAGTATTTT. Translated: CAISEGDLSDTQYF.

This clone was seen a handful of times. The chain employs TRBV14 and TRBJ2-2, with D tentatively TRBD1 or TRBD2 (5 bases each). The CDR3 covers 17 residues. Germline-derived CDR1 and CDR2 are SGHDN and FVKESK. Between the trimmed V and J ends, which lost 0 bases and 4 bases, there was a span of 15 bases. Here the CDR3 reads CASSQEPGPGSTGELFF. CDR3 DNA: TGTGCCAGCAGCCAAGAGCCGGGACCGGGCAGCACCGGGGAGCTGTTTTTT. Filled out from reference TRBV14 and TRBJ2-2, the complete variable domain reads EAGVTQFPSHSVIEKGQTVTLRCDPISGHDNLYWYRRVMGKEIKFLLHFVKESKQDESGMPNNRFLAERTGGTYSTLKVQPAELEDSGVYFCASSQEPGPGSTGELFFGEGSRLTVL.

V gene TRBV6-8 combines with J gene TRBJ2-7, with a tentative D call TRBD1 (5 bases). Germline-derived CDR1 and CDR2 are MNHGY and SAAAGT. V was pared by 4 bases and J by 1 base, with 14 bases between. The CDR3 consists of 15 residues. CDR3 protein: CASSSQVPPSYEQYF. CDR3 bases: TGTGCCAGCAGTTCACAGGTTCCCCCTTCCTACGAGCAGTACTTC.

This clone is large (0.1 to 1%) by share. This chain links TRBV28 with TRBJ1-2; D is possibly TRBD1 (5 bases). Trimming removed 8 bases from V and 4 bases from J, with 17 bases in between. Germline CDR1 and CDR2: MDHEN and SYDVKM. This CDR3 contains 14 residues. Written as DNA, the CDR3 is TGTGCCAGCCAACTTCCCCGGGGACCCTATGGCTACACCTTC. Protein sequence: CASQLPRGPYGYTF.

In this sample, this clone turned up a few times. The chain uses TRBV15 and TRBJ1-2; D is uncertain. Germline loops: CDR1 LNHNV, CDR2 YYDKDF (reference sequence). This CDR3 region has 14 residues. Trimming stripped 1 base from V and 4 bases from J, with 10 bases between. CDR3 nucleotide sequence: TGTGCCACCAGCAGAGGGGAGGGATCCTATGGCTACACCTTC. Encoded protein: CATSRGEGSYGYTF.

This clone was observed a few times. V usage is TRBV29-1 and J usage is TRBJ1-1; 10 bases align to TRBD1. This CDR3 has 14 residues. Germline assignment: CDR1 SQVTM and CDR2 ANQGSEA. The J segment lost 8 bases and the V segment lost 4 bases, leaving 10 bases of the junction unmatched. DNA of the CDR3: TGCAGCGTTGTCTCGGACAGGGGGGGCGAGGAAGCTTTCTTT. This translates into CSVVSDRGGEEAFF. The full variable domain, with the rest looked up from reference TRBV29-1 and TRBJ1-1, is SAVISQKPSRDICQRGTSLTIQCQVDSQVTMMFWYRQQPGQSLTLIATANQGSEATYESGFVIDKFPISRPNLTFSTLTVSNMSPEDSSIYLCSVVSDRGGEEAFFGQGTRLTVV.

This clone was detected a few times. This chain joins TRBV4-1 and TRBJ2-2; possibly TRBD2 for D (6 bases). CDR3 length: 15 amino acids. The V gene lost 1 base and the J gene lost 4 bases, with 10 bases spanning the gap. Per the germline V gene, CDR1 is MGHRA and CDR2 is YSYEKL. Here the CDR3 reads CASSQGRDFTGELFF. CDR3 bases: TGCGCCAGCAGCCAAGGCAGGGACTTCACCGGGGAGCTGTTTTTT.

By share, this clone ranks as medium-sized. CDR3: CASRTSGRYTGELFF. CDR3 sequence (DNA): TGTGCCAGCAGGACCTCGGGACGGTACACCGGGGAGCTGTTTTTT. The V call is TRBV6-8, the J call TRBJ2-2; D could derive from TRBD1 or TRBD2 (5 bases each). The ends were cut back, 6 bases at V and 3 bases at J, with 14 bases in the middle. The CDR3 sequence is 15 residues long. CDR1 and CDR2 from the germline V gene are MNHGY and SAAAGT.

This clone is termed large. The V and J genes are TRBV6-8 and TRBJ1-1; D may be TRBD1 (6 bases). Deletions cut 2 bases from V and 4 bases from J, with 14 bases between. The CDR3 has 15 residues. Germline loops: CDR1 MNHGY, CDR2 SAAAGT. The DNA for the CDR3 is TGTGCCAGCAGTTACCTCCCCGAAGGGGGCACTGAAGCTTTCTTT. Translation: CASSYLPEGGTEAFF.

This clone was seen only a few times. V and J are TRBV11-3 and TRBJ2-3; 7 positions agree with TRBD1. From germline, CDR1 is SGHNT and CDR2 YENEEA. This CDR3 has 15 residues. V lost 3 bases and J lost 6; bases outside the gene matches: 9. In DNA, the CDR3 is TGTGCCAGCAGCTTTTTGACAGGGAGAGGGGATACGCAGTATTTT. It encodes CASSFLTGRGDTQYF.

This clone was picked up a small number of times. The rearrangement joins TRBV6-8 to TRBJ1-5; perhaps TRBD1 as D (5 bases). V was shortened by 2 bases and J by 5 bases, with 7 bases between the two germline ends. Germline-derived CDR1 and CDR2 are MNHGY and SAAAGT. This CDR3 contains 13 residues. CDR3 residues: CASSYGTYQPQHF. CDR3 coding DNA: TGTGCCAGCAGTTACGGGACTTATCAGCCCCAGCATTTT.

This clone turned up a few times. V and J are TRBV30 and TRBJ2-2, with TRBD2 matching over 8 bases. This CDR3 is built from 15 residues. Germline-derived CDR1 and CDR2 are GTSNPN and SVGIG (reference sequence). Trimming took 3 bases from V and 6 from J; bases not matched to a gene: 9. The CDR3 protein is CAWRASGLLAGELFF. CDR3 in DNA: TGTGCCTGGAGGGCTAGCGGGCTGTTAGCCGGGGAGCTGTTTTTT. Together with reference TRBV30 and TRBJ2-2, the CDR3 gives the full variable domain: SQTIHQWPATLVQPVGSPLSLECTVEGTSNPNLYWYRQAAGRGLQLLFYSVGIGQISSEVPQNLSASRPQDRQFILSSKKLLLSDSGFYLCAWRASGLLAGELFFGEGSRLTVL.

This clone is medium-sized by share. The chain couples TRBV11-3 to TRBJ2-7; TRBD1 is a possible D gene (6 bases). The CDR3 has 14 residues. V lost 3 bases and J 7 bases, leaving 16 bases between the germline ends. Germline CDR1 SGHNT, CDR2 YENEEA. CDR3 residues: CASSLFTGLDEQYF. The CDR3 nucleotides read TGTGCCAGCAGCTTGTTTACAGGGTTGGATGAGCAGTACTTC.

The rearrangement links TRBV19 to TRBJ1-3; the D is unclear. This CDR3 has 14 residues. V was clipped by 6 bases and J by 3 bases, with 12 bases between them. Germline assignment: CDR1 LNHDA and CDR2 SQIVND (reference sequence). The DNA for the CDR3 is TGTGCCAGTAGGGCTCCGGGTCTTGGAAACACCATATATTTT. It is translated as CASRAPGLGNTIYF.

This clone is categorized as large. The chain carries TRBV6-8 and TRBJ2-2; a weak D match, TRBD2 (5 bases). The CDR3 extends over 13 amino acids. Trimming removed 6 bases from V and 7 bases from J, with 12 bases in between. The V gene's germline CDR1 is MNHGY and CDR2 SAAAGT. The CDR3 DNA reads TGTGCCAGCAGGAGAGGGAAAGGCGGGGAGCTGTTTTTT. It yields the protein CASRRGKGGELFF.

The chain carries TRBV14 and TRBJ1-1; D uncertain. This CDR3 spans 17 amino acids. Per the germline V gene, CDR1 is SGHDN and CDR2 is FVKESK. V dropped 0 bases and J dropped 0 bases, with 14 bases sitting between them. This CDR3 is CASSQDVRDSMNTEAFF. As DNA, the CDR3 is TGTGCCAGCAGCCAAGATGTTCGGGATTCAATGAACACTGAAGCTTTCTTT.

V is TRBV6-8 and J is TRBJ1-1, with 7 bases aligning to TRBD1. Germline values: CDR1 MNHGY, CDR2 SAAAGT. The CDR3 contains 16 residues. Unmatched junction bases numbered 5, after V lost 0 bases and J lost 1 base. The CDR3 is CASSYSAGTANTEAFF. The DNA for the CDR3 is TGTGCCAGCAGTTACTCCGCCGGGACAGCGAACACTGAAGCTTTCTTT.

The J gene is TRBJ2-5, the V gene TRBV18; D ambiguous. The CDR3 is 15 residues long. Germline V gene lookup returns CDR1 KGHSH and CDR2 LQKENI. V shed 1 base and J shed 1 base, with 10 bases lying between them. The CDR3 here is CASSPLQSVQETQYF. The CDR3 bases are TGTGCCAGCTCACCACTGCAGTCTGTCCAAGAGACCCAGTACTTC.

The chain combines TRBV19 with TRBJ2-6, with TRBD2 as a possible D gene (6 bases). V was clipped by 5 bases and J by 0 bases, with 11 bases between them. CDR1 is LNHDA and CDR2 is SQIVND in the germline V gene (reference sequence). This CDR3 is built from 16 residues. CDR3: CASSPSRGSGANVLTF. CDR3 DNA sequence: TGTGCCAGTAGTCCTTCGCGGGGCTCTGGGGCCAACGTCCTGACTTTC.

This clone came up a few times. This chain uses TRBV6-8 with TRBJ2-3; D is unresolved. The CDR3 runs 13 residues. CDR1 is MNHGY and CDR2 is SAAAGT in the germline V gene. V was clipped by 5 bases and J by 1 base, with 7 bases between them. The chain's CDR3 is CASSVGGTDTQYF. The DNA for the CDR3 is TGTGCCAGCAGTGTTGGAGGCACAGATACGCAGTATTTT.